This passage covers 18 T cell receptor beta chains from one sample sequenced in a study of tissue T cells after allogeneic stem cell transplantation. Sequencing was performed with immunoSEQ multiplex PCR; in TCRdb, only in-frame clones are kept and a portion is missing. This sample has more than 45,000 clones; around 66% occur once, and the top ten carry roughly 0.5%. The sequencing sample was made of sorted cells pooled from one or two spleens. These receptor sequences come from a pool of C57BL/6 mice in good health.

In regard to this clone: Gene names follow the mouse nomenclature. CDR3 DNA, as far as it was read: TGTGCCAGCAGTGAAACTGGGGCTTATGAACAGTAC. It codes for CASSETGAYEQY. The entire CDR3 is CASSETGAYEQYF. The chain uses TRBV13-1 and TRBJ2-7; TRBD2 aligns across 7 bases. The read comes to an end 1 residue before the CDR3 does, leaving the germline J gene to fill in the end. This CDR3 contains 13 residues. Germline loops: CDR1 NSHNY, CDR2 SYGAGN. The V and J ends lost 2 bases and 4 bases, in that order; junction bases with no gene match: 3.

Regarding this clone: Gene names follow the mouse nomenclature. The read gets to within 1 residue of the CDR3 end, and the germline J gene fills in the rest. The chain carries TRBV31 and TRBJ2-5, with TRBD2 identical over 9 bases. The CDR3 has 16 residues. Germline CDR1 is GKSSPN and CDR2 is SITVG. V was pared by 1 base and J by 2 bases, with 7 bases of the junction left unmatched. The DNA read from the CDR3 is TGTGCCTGGAGTCCCCCTCACTGGGGGGTCCAAGACACCCAGTAC. It codes for CAWSPPHWGVQDTQY. The CDR3 in full is CAWSPPHWGVQDTQYF.

Worth noting for this clone: Gene names are the mouse ones. The read comes to an end 1 residue before the CDR3 does, leaving the germline J gene to fill in the end. The V call is TRBV13-1, the J call TRBJ2-5; D not resolved. V was clipped by 2 bases and J by 3 bases, with 1 base between them. Germline CDR1 is NSHNY and CDR2 is SYGAGN. CDR3 length: 11 amino acids. CDR3 in amino acids: CASSEQDTQYF. The covered CDR3 bases are TGTGCCAGCAGTGAACAAGACACCCAGTAC.

Concerning this clone: Gene and germline names: mouse. Read coverage stops 1 residue before the CDR3 terminus; the germline J gene supplies the remainder. The V call is TRBV4, the J call TRBJ2-4; TRBD1 matches 10 bases. The length of the CDR3 is 14 residues. With 4 bases clipped from V and 7 bases from J, the junction kept 5 bases outside the gene matches. Germline V CDR1 and CDR2: LGHDT, YNNKQL (reference sequence). CDR3 DNA (partial): TGTGCCAGCAGCTTTCGACAGGGGGCTTACACCTTGTAC. This encodes CASSFRQGAYTLY. The whole CDR3 reads CASSFRQGAYTLYF.

Note on this clone: Here the gene names and germline are mouse. CDR3 sequence: CASSEGTVNYAEQFF. CDR3 DNA (partial): TGTGCCAGCAGTGAGGGGACAGTTAACTATGCTGAGCAGTTC. The V and J genes are TRBV13-1 and TRBJ2-1, with TRBD1 identical over 7 bases. With the read ending 1 residue before the CDR3 end, the germline J gene is used to fill in that end. The germline V gene has CDR1 NSHNY and CDR2 SYGAGN. Losses at the gene ends were 2 bases for V and 0 bases for J; bases not matched to a gene: 2. This CDR3 has 15 residues.

As regards this clone: All gene names here are mouse names. Sequencing ends 1 residue short of the CDR3 end; the germline J gene provides the rest. The V and J genes are TRBV15 and TRBJ2-4, with D possibly being TRBD1 (6 bases). CDR3 length: 14 amino acids. V lost 5 bases to trimming and J lost 0 bases, with 9 bases between them. Germline-derived CDR1 and CDR2 are SGHND and FRSKSL. The covered CDR3 bases are TGTGCCAGCAGTCCACAGGGTAGTCAAAACACCTTGTAC. Protein sequence: CASSPQGSQNTLY. The full CDR3 reads CASSPQGSQNTLYF.

Regarding this clone: Mouse gene names apply. The read terminates 1 residue ahead of where the CDR3 ends, so the germline J gene completes it. The gene calls are TRBV24 and TRBJ2-3; 8 nucleotides agree with TRBD1. The germline V gene encodes CDR1 KGHTA and CDR2 FRNEEI. Germline trimming cut 4 bases from V and 4 bases from J; bases unmatched to any gene: 16. The CDR3 is 18 amino acids. The sequenced part of the CDR3 DNA is TGTGCCAGCAGTCCTCCACTCTTTCAGGGGGCGCATCCAGAAACGCTGTAT. Its translation is CASSPPLFQGAHPETLY. The full-length CDR3 reads as CASSPPLFQGAHPETLYF.

This clone was seen only a few times. All gene names here are mouse names. The CDR3 end falls 1 residue outside the read, so it is completed with the germline J gene. This chain joins TRBV24 and TRBJ2-7, with D unclear. This CDR3 spans 12 amino acids. The germline CDR1 and CDR2 sequences are KGHTA and FRNEEI. Trimming pared 2 bases from V and 4 bases from J, leaving 6 bases between. CDR3: CASSLGGYEQYF. CDR3 DNA (partial): TGTGCCAGCAGTCTGGGAGGGTATGAACAGTAC.

Comments on this clone: Gene names refer to mouse genes. The observed sequence ends 1 residue before the CDR3 terminus, with the missing tail filled in from the germline J gene. The V gene is TRBV14, the J gene TRBJ1-3; D uncertain. Germline CDR1 SGHDT, CDR2 FRDEAV. V lost 2 bases, J lost 5 bases, and 5 bases lay in between. The CDR3 consists of 12 residues. The CDR3 loop reads CASSLTRNTLYF. CDR3 DNA, as far as it was read: TGTGCCAGCAGTTTAACCAGAAATACGCTCTAT.

As for this clone: Here the gene names and germline are mouse. The read ends 1 residue before the CDR3 terminus; that terminus is restored from the germline J gene. The chain couples TRBV24 to TRBJ2-3; unclear D gene. Germline V gene data show CDR1 as KGHTA and CDR2 as FRNEEI. The germline V and J ends were trimmed by 3 bases and 1 base, with 14 bases remaining between them. This CDR3 region has 16 residues. The CDR3 spells CASSLLVRGGAETLYF. The CDR3 DNA, read in part, is TGTGCCAGCAGTCTTCTCGTTCGGGGAGGTGCAGAAACGCTGTAT.

Details on this clone: The gene symbols are mouse symbols. Read coverage stops 1 residue before the CDR3 terminus; the germline J gene supplies the remainder. This sequence joins TRBV14 and TRBJ1-1, with D unclear. Per the germline V gene, CDR1 is SGHDT and CDR2 is FRDEAV. V gave up 0 bases and J gave up 3 bases, with 6 bases separating them. CDR3 length equals 13 residues. CDR3 sequence reads: CASSFFTDTEVFF. The covered CDR3 bases are TGTGCCAGCAGTTTCTTCACAGACACAGAAGTCTTC. Variable domain in full (rest from reference TRBV14 and TRBJ1-1): EAGVTQSPRYAVLQEGQAVSFWCDPISGHDTLYWYQQPRDQGPQLLVYFRDEAVIDNSQLPSDRFSAVRPKGTNSTLKIQSAKQGDTATYLCASSFFTDTEVFFGKGTRLTVV.

A word on this clone: Gene and germline names: mouse. The chain's CDR3 is CASSQDPDSDYTF. CDR3 DNA (partial): TGTGCCAGCAGCCAAGACCCAGACTCCGACTACACC. The genes are TRBV5 and TRBJ1-2; D is unresolved. From the germline J gene comes the end of the CDR3, since the read stops 1 residue before it. The germline CDR1 and CDR2 sequences are LGHNA and YNLKQL (reference sequence). The CDR3 consists of 13 residues. The germline V and J ends were trimmed by 0 bases and 3 bases, with 5 bases remaining between them.

This clone has a single count. Gene names refer to mouse genes. The CDR3 is cut off 1 residue early in the read; its end comes from the germline J gene. The rearrangement joins TRBV13-1 to TRBJ2-1; 7 bases line up with TRBD1. Germline V CDR1 and CDR2: NSHNY, SYGAGN. CDR3 length: 13 amino acids. The V gene end was trimmed by 6 bases and the J gene end by 6 bases; junction bases not matched to a gene: 6. The sequenced part of the CDR3 DNA is TGTGCCAGCACAACAGGGGAGGGTGCTGAGCAGTTC. It codes for CASTTGEGAEQF. Given in full, the CDR3 is CASTTGEGAEQFF.

A word on this clone: Gene names refer to mouse genes. The read stops 1 residue short of the end of the CDR3; the missing end is completed from the germline J gene. This chain joins TRBV12-1 and TRBJ2-1; 9 nucleotides align to TRBD2. Germline V CDR1 and CDR2: SGHSN, HYEKVE. The CDR3 runs to 15 residues. Trimming took 4 bases from V and 3 from J; bases not matched to a gene: 6. Here the CDR3 reads CASSPHWGVYAEQFF. The sequenced part of the CDR3 DNA is TGTGCCAGCTCCCCTCACTGGGGGGTCTATGCTGAGCAGTTC.

Comment on this clone: Gene names follow the mouse nomenclature. The sequence runs out 1 residue before the end of the CDR3; the remainder is reconstructed from the germline J gene. V and J are TRBV26 and TRBJ1-2, with D possibly being TRBD1 (6 bases). Germline values: CDR1 KGHPV, CDR2 FQNQEV (reference sequence). Trimming took off 6 bases at V and 0 bases at J, with 8 bases between the two ends. The CDR3 has 13 amino acids. CDR3 DNA, as far as it was read: TGTGCCAGCAGCCGACAGGCAAACTCCGACTACACC. This gives the protein CASSRQANSDYT. The entire CDR3 sequence reads CASSRQANSDYTF.

For this clone: Mouse names are used for the genes. The CDR3 extends 1 residue past the end of the read, so its final part is completed from the germline J gene. The chain has TRBV13-2 and TRBJ2-7; 7 nucleotides match TRBD2. Germline values: CDR1 NNHNN, CDR2 SYGAGS (reference sequence). The CDR3 runs to 14 residues. With 2 bases clipped from V and 6 bases from J, the junction kept 8 bases outside the gene matches. The CDR3 sequence: CASGDWGRDSEQYF. CDR3 DNA (partial): TGTGCCAGCGGTGACTGGGGGAGGGATAGTGAACAGTAC.

This clone has just a few counts. Genes here carry mouse names. The read ends 1 residue early relative to the CDR3; the germline J gene fills the gap. Different DNA sequences within this sample yield the same CDR3. The chain has TRBV5 and TRBJ2-4; possibly TRBD2 for D (6 bases). Germline values: CDR1 LGHNA, CDR2 YNLKQL (reference sequence). The CDR3 is 16 amino acids. Trimming removed 1 base at V and 0 bases at J, with 11 bases between. The part of the CDR3 DNA that was read is TGTGCCAGCAGCCAAGCGGGGGGAGGGAGTCAAAACACCTTGTAC. Amino acids: CASSQAGGGSQNTLY. The CDR3 as a whole reads CASSQAGGGSQNTLYF.

Concerning this clone: Mouse gene names apply. The read ends 1 residue before the CDR3 terminus; that terminus is restored from the germline J gene. V usage is TRBV3 and J usage is TRBJ1-3; weak D call: TRBD1 (5 bases). CDR3 size: 15 residues. Germline lookup yields CDR1 SNHLY and CDR2 FYNGKV (reference sequence). The V and J ends lost 0 bases and 0 bases respectively, with 6 bases between them. The part of the CDR3 DNA that was read is TGTGCCAGCAGCTTAGCGGGGACTTCTGGAAATACGCTCTAT. It is translated as CASSLAGTSGNTLY. The whole CDR3 is CASSLAGTSGNTLYF.